This TCR beta chain was obtained from a study of T cell changes during pregnancy in multiple sclerosis. The protocol was immunoSEQ multiplex PCR, while the TCRdb copy is restricted to in-frame clones and leaves out a portion. In the table there are 40,000 to 50,000 clones, 80% to 95% of which are singletons. The CDR3 is made up of 15 amino acids. Germline loops: CDR1 LNHDA, CDR2 SQIVND (reference sequence). V lost 4 bases and J lost 2; bases outside the gene matches: 5. This chain links TRBV19 with TRBJ1-2, with TRBD1 matching over 9 bases. This TCR was sampled from a female donor with multiple sclerosis, enrolled in a pregnancy study. Sequences were derived from CD4+ T cells from peripheral blood mononuclear cells, sampled in the third trimester of pregnancy. The CDR3 DNA reads TGTGCCAGTAGTACATGGACAGGGGCGAACTATGGCTACACCTTC. Translation: CASSTWTGANYGYTF.